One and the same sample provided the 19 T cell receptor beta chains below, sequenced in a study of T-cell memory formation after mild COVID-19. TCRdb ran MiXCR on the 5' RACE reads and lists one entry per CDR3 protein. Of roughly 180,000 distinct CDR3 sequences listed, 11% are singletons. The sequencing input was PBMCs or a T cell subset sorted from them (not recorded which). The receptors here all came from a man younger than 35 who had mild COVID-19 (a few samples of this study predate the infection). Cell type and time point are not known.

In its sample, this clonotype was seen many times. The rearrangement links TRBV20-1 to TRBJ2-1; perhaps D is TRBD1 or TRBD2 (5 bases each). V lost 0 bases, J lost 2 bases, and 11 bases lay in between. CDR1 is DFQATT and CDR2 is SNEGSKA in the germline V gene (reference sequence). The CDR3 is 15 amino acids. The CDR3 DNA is TGCAGTGCTAGAGAAGGGGACGGTACCTACAATGAGCAGTTCTTC. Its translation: CSAREGDGTYNEQFF.

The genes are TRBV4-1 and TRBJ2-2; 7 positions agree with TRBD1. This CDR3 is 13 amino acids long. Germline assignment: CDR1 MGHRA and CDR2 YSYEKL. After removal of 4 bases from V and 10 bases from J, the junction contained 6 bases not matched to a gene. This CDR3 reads CASSLPGGEELFF. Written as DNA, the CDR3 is TGCGCCAGCAGCCTCCCAGGGGGAGAGGAGCTGTTTTTT.

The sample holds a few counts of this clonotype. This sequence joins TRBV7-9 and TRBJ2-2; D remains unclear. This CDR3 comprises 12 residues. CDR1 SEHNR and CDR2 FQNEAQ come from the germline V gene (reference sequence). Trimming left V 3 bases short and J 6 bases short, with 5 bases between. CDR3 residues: CASSFGSGELFF. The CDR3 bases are TGTGCCAGCAGCTTCGGCTCCGGGGAGCTGTTTTTT.

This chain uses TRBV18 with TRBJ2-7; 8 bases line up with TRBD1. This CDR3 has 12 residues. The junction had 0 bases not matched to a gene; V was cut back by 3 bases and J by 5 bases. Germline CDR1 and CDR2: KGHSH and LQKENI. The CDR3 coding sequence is TGTGCCAGCTCACCGACAGGGGACGAGCAGTACGTC. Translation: CASSPTGDEQYV.

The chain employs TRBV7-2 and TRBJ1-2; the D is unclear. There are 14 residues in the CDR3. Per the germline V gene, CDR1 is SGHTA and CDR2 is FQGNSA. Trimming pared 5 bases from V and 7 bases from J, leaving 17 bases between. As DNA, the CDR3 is TGTGCCAGCAGCCCTCCACAAGCTCTTTTTGGCTACACCTTC. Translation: CASSPPQALFGYTF.

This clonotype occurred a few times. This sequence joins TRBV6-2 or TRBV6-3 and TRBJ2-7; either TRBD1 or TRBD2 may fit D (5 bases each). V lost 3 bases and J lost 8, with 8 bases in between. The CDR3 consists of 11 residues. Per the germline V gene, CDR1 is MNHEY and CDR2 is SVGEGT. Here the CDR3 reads CASSYPGQQYF. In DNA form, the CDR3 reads TGTGCCAGCAGTTATCCGGGACAGCAGTACTTC.

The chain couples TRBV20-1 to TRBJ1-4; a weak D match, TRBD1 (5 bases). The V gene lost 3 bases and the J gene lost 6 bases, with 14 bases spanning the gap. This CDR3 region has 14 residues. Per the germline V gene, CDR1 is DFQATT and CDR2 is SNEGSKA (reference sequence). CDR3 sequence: CSARSGTGYEKLFF. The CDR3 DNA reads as TGCAGTGCTAGGTCCGGGACGGGGTATGAAAAACTGTTTTTT.

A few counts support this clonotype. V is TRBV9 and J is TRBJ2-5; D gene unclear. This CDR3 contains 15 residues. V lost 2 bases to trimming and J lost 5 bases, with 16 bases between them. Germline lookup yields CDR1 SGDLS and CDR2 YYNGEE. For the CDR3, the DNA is TGTGCCAGCAGCGTGACCCGGACGAGGCAGGAGACCCAGTACTTC. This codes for CASSVTRTRQETQYF.

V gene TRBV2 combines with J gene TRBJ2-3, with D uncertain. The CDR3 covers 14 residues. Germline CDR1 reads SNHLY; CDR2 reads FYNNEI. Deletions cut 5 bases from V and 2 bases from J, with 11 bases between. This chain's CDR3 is CASSRILDTDTQYF. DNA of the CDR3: TGTGCCAGCAGTCGCATCTTGGACACAGATACGCAGTATTTT.

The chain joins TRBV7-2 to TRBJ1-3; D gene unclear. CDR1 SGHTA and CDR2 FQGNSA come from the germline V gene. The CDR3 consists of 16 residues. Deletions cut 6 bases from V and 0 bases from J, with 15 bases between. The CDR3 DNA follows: TGTGCCAGCAGTCTCTCGGGCGGAAGCTCTGGAAACACCATATATTTT. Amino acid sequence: CASSLSGGSSGNTIYF.

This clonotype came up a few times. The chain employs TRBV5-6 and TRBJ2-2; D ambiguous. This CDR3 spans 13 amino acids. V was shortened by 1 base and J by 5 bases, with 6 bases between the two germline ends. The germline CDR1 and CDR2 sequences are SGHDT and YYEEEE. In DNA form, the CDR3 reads TGTGCCAGCAGCTTGATAGTGACCGGGGAGCTGTTTTTT. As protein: CASSLIVTGELFF.

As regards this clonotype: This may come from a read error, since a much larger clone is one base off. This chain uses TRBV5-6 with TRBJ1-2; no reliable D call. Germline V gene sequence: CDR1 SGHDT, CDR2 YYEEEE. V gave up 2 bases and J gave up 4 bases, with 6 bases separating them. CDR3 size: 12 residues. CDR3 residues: CASSLQSYGYTF. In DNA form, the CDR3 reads TGTGCCAGCAGCTTACAGTCCTATGGCTACACCTTC.

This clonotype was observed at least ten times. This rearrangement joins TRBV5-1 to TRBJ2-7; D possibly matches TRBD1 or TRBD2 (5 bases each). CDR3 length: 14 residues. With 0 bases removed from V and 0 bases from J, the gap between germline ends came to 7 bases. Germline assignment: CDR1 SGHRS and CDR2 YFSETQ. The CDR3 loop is CASSLAGTSYEQYF. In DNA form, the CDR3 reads TGCGCCAGCAGCTTGGCCGGGACCTCCTACGAGCAGTACTTC.

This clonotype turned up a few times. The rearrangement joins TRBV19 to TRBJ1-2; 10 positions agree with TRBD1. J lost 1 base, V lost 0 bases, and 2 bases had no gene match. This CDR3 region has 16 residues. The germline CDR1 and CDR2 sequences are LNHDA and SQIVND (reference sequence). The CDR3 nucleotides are TGTGCCAGTAGTATAGACGACAGGGGGCTTAACTATGGCTACACCTTC. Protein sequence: CASSIDDRGLNYGYTF.

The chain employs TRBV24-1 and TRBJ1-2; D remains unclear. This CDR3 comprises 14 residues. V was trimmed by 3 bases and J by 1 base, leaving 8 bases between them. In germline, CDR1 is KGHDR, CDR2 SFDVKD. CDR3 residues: CATSDTENNYGYTF. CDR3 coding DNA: TGTGCCACCAGTGATACAGAGAATAACTATGGCTACACCTTC.

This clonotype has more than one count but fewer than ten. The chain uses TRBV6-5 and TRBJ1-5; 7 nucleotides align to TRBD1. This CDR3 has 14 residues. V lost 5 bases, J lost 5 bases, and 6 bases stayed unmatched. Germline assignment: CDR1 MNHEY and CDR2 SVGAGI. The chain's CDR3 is CASSPRDSDQPQHF. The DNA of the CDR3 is TGTGCCAGCAGTCCCCGGGACAGCGATCAGCCCCAGCATTTT.

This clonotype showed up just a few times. The CDR3 protein is CASSYGRESTDTQYF. The DNA for the CDR3 is TGTGCCAGCAGTTACGGGCGGGAAAGCACAGATACGCAGTATTTT. V gene TRBV6-6 combines with J gene TRBJ2-3, with D maybe TRBD2 (6 bases). CDR1 and CDR2 from the germline V gene are MNHNY and SVGAGI (reference sequence). The CDR3 contains 15 residues. Trimming removed 2 bases from V and 0 bases from J, with 9 bases in between.

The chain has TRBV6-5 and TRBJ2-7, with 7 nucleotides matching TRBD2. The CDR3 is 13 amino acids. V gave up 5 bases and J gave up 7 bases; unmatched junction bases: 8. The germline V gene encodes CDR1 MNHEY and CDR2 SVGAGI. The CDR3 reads CASSPRTRGEQYV. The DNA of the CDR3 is TGTGCCAGCAGTCCTCGGACTAGAGGGGAGCAGTACGTC.

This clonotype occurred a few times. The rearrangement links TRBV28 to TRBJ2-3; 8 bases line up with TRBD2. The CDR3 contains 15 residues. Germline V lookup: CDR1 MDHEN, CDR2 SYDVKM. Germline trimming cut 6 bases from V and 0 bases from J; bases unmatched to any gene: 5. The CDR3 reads CASSHQRGSTDTQYF. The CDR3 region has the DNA TGTGCCAGCAGCCACCAGCGGGGGAGCACAGATACGCAGTATTTT.